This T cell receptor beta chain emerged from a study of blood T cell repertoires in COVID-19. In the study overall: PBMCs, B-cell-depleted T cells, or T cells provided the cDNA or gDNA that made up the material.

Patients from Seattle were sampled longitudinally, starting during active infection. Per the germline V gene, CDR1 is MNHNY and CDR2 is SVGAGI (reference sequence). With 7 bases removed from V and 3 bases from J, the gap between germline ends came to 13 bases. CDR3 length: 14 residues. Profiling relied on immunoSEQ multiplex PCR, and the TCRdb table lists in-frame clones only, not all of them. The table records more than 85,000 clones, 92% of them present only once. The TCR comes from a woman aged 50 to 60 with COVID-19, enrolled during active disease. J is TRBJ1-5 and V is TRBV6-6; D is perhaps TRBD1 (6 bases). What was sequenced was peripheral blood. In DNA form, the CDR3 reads TGTGCCAGCAATAAGGGGGGGTTCAATCAGCCCCAGCATTTT. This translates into CASNKGGFNQPQHF.